This paragraph reports one TCR beta chain. The data originate from a study of blood T cell repertoires in COVID-19. About the study: Researchers got acute and convalescent COVID-19 samples from the United States, Italy and Spain. PBMCs, B-cell-depleted T cells, or T cells were the source of the cDNA or gDNA that made up the material.

Trimming took 2 bases from V and 6 from J, leaving 16 bases between them. Per the germline V gene, CDR1 is SEHNR and CDR2 is FQNEAQ (reference sequence). This CDR3 spans 16 amino acids. This table comes from immunoSEQ multiplex PCR, and its TCRdb copy is limited to in-frame clones, with some not included. Of just over 300,000 clones listed, around 91% were seen once; the top ten hold roughly 8.9%. Adults between about 18 and 95 years of age took part from about 24 US areas. Cohort 3 recovery required two negative PCRs, clearance, or symptom resolution. The V call is TRBV7-9, the J call TRBJ2-2, with a possible D match to TRBD2 (5 bases). The specimen was PBMCs or T cells enriched from blood (not recorded which). The receptor comes from a woman aged 35 to 49 who had recovered from COVID-19. CDR3: CASSLFRGREAGELFF. The CDR3 region has the DNA TGTGCCAGCAGCTTATTTCGGGGAAGAGAAGCCGGGGAGCTGTTTTTT. Using reference TRBV7-9 and TRBJ2-2 for the parts outside the CDR3, the full variable domain is DTGVSQNPRHKITKRGQNVTFRCDPISEHNRLYWYRQTLGQGPEFLTYFQNEAQLEKSRLLSDRFSAERPKGSFSTLEIQRTEQGDSAMYLCASSLFRGREAGELFFGEGSRLTVL.